Listed below are T cell receptor beta chains from one sample, sequenced in a study of cytomegalovirus exposure and HLA in healthy donors. Repertoires were generated with immunoSEQ multiplex PCR, while TCRdb's copy carries only in-frame clones and drops some. Its listing shows about 130,000 clones. Sequenced sample: PBMCs. These receptor sequences come from a woman between 40 and 55 years old in good health and CMV-seropositive. CDR3s include the opening cysteine and the closing phenylalanine or tryptophan. A D gene is named only where the DNA matches it firmly.

j_call	v_call	d_call	cdr3_aa	cdr3_nt
TRBJ2-3	TRBV6-4	NA	CASSALGGGIDTQYF	TGTGCCAGCAGTGCGCTTGGCGGAGGCATAGATACGCAGTATTTT
TRBJ2-1	TRBV19	TRBD2	CASRDQGGLAAYNEQFF	TGTGCCAGTAGGGACCAGGGTGGACTAGCGGCCTACAATGAGCAGTTCTTC
TRBJ2-7	TRBV27	TRBD2	CASSLRRGYEQYF	TGTGCCAGCAGTTTGAGGCGGGGGTACGAGCAGTACTTC
TRBJ1-4	TRBV10-2	NA	CASRQSENEKLFF	TGCGCCAGCCGACAGTCGGAGAATGAAAAACTGTTTTTT
TRBJ2-1	TRBV6-4	TRBD2	CASSDSYSGGGDNEQFF	TGTGCCAGCAGTGACTCGTATAGTGGGGGGGGAGACAATGAGCAGTTCTTC
TRBJ2-7	TRBV5-1	TRBD1	CASSSRPGQAMREQYF	TGCGCCAGCAGCTCCCGACCAGGACAGGCAATGAGGGAGCAGTACTTC
TRBJ2-3	TRBV27	NA	CASSLRGPGADTQYF	TGTGCCAGCAGTTTACGGGGACCGGGAGCAGATACGCAGTATTTT
TRBJ1-5	TRBV28	NA	CASSLGGAHQPQHF	TGTGCCAGCAGTTTAGGAGGGGCGCATCAGCCCCAGCATTTT
TRBJ2-1	TRBV5-4	TRBD2	CASSFQSGSGSYNEQFF	TGTGCCAGCAGCTTTCAAAGCGGGAGTGGGTCCTACAATGAGCAGTTCTTC
TRBJ2-2	TRBV7-2	TRBD2	CASSLERGAGGRTGELFF	TGTGCCAGCAGCTTAGAAAGGGGAGCGGGAGGAAGGACCGGGGAGCTGTTTTTT
TRBJ2-1	TRBV5-1	TRBD2	CASSREGREQFF	TGCGCCAGCTCCAGGGAGGGGCGCGAGCAGTTCTTC
TRBJ1-1	TRBV6-5	TRBD1	CASSAEGQLNTEAFF	TGTGCCAGCAGTGCGGAGGGACAGTTGAACACTGAAGCTTTCTTT
TRBJ2-1	TRBV27	TRBD2	CASTKGGLAGIYNEQFF	TGTGCCAGCACCAAGGGGGGACTAGCGGGAATCTACAATGAGCAGTTCTTC
TRBJ2-7	TRBV6-6	TRBD2	CASSYDREGSYEQYF	TGTGCCAGCAGTTACGACCGGGAGGGTTCCTACGAGCAGTACTTC
TRBJ2-2	TRBV4-2	TRBD2	CASSHETSGSANTGELFF	TGTGCCAGCAGCCACGAGACTAGCGGGAGCGCGAACACCGGGGAGCTGTTTTTT
TRBJ2-7	TRBV5-1	TRBD2	CASSETSGRYEQYF	TGCGCCAGCAGCGAAACTAGCGGGAGGTACGAGCAGTACTTC
TRBJ1-2	TRBV28	NA	CASSPPGGEYGYTF	TGTGCCAGCAGCCCCCCTGGGGGCGAGTATGGCTACACCTTC
TRBJ1-3	TRBV2	NA	CASSEGVSGNTIYF	TGTGCCAGCAGTGAAGGAGTCTCTGGAAACACCATATATTTT
TRBJ2-7	TRBV15	TRBD2	CATSRGLAGVREQYF	TGTGCCACCAGCAGAGGACTAGCGGGAGTCCGCGAGCAGTACTTC
TRBJ2-2	TRBV2	NA	CASIRAGTGELFF	TGTGCTAGCATAAGGGCGGGCACCGGGGAGCTGTTTTTT
TRBJ1-2	TRBV6-1	NA	CASSVEVSASGYTF	TGTGCCAGCAGTGTCGAGGTCAGTGCTAGCGGCTACACCTTC
TRBJ1-2	TRBV7-9	NA	CASSLRDNYGYTF	TGTGCCAGCAGCTTACGGGATAACTATGGCTACACCTTC
TRBJ2-7	TRBV28	TRBD1	CASRSLNPGTGNYEQYF	TGTGCCAGCAGATCACTCAATCCCGGGACAGGGAACTACGAGCAGTACTTC
TRBJ2-3	TRBV4-1	TRBD2	CASRLAGGGGDTQYF	TGCGCCAGCAGATTAGCGGGAGGCGGAGGGGATACGCAGTATTTT
TRBJ2-7	TRBV2	TRBD1	CASSVRQGVVEQYF	TGTGCCAGCAGTGTACGACAGGGGGTAGTCGAGCAGTACTTC
TRBJ1-5	TRBV5-8	TRBD1	CASSSGTGGQDNQPQHF	TGTGCCAGCAGCTCCGGAACAGGGGGCCAAGACAATCAGCCCCAGCATTTT
TRBJ2-5	TRBV6-4	NA	CASSNQVQETQYF	TGTGCCAGCAGTAACCAGGTCCAAGAGACCCAGTACTTC
TRBJ2-7	TRBV25-1	TRBD2	CASSEPSGSYEQYF	TGTGCCAGCAGTGAACCTAGCGGGAGTTACGAGCAGTACTTC
TRBJ2-1	TRBV18	TRBD2	CASSRPPLAGSLNEQFF	TGTGCCAGCTCACGGCCCCCCCTAGCGGGATCCCTCAATGAGCAGTTCTTC
TRBJ2-7	TRBV5-4	NA	CASSLADSPGEQYF	TGTGCCAGCAGCTTGGCCGATTCCCCGGGCGAGCAGTACTTC
TRBJ2-1	TRBV5-1	NA	CASTSREEQFF	TGCGCCAGCACCTCTAGGGAGGAGCAGTTCTTC
TRBJ1-2	TRBV10-2	NA	CASSEGLTGRRRVYGYTF	TGCGCCAGCAGTGAGGGGTTGACAGGCAGAAGGAGAGTCTATGGCTACACCTTC
TRBJ2-7	TRBV29-1	NA	CSANEGGVSEQYF	TGCAGCGCCAATGAAGGGGGAGTTTCAGAGCAGTACTTC
TRBJ2-3	TRBV4-1	NA	CASSQDGTSTDTQYF	TGCGCCAGCAGCCAGGACGGGACTAGCACAGATACGCAGTATTTT
TRBJ2-7	TRBV7-8	NA	CASRLSHGDKQYF	TGTGCCAGCAGGTTAAGTCACGGGGACAAGCAGTACTTC
TRBJ2-7	TRBV6-1	TRBD1	CASSEGTGSQYF	TGTGCCAGCAGTGAGGGGACAGGGTCTCAGTACTTC
TRBJ2-1	TRBV9	TRBD2	CASSETSGSYNEQFF	TGTGCCAGCAGCGAGACTAGCGGGAGCTACAATGAGCAGTTCTTC
TRBJ2-1	TRBV11-2	NA	CASSLEVGLEQFF	TGTGCCAGCAGCTTAGAGGTGGGGCTTGAGCAGTTCTTC
TRBJ2-7	TRBV30	TRBD1	CAWSVDRGQYEQYF	TGTGCCTGGAGTGTAGACAGGGGGCAATACGAGCAGTACTTC
TRBJ2-1	TRBV5-8	TRBD1	CASSLFRGGAYNEQFF	TGTGCCAGCAGCTTGTTTAGAGGGGGCGCCTACAATGAGCAGTTCTTC
TRBJ2-1	TRBV19	TRBD2	CAHAGDGTYNEQFF	TGTGCCCATGCGGGGGATGGAACCTACAATGAGCAGTTCTTC
TRBJ2-1	TRBV30	TRBD1	CAWSLDRVKFF	TGTGCCTGGAGTTTGGACAGGGTTAAGTTCTTC
TRBJ2-7	TRBV6-6	NA	CASRGSHSYEQYF	TGTGCCAGCAGGGGCAGCCACTCCTACGAGCAGTACTTC
TRBJ2-7	TRBV4-1	NA	CASNRDSPYEQYF	TGCGCCAGCAATCGGGACTCCCCCTACGAGCAGTACTTC
TRBJ2-1	TRBV6-1	TRBD1	CASNRDREYNEQFF	TGTGCCAGCAATCGGGACAGGGAGTACAATGAGCAGTTCTTC
TRBJ2-7	TRBV6-5	TRBD2	CASSFLLAGSYEQYF	TGTGCCAGCAGTTTCCTACTAGCGGGGTCCTACGAGCAGTACTTC
TRBJ2-7	TRBV13	TRBD2	CASSPSGRGYEQYF	TGTGCCAGCAGCCCTAGCGGGAGGGGGTACGAGCAGTACTTC
TRBJ1-5	TRBV28	TRBD1	CASSSDRDPQHF	TGTGCCAGCAGTTCCGACAGGGATCCCCAGCATTTT
TRBJ1-5	TRBV6-5	NA	CASSYGRNQPQHF	TGTGCCAGCAGTTACGGGAGGAATCAGCCCCAGCATTTT
TRBJ2-1	TRBV7-3	NA	CASSLGSGPYNEQFF	TGTGCCAGCAGCTTAGGCAGCGGCCCCTACAATGAGCAGTTCTTC
TRBJ2-7	TRBV7-9	TRBD2	CASSYGLASYEQYF	TGTGCCAGCAGCTACGGACTAGCGAGCTACGAGCAGTACTTC
TRBJ1-4	TRBV15	TRBD1	CATSRAGGLSEKLFF	TGTGCCACCAGCAGAGCAGGGGGCCTTAGTGAAAAACTGTTTTTT